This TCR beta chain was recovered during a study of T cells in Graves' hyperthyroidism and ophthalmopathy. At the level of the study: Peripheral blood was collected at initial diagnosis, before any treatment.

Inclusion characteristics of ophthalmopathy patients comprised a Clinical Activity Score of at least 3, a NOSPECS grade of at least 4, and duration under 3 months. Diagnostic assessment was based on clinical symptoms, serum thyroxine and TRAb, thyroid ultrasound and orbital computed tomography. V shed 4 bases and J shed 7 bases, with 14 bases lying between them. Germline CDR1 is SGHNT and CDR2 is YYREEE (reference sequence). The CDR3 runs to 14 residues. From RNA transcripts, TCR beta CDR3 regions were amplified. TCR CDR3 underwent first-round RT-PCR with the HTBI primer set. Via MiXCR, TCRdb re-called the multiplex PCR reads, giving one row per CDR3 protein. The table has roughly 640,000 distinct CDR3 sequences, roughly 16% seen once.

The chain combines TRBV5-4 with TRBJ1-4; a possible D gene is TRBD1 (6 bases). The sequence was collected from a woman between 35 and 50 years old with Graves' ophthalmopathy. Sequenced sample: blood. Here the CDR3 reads CASSEETGSEKLFF. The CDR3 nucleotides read TGTGCCAGCAGCGAGGAAACAGGGAGTGAAAAACTGTTTTTT.